This T cell receptor (beta chain) was captured by sequencing in a study of Ad26.COV2.S vaccination and SARS-CoV-2 variants. Study as a whole: Administration of Ad26.COV2.S was intramuscular, either once or twice 56 days apart. Study results and caveats: Overall T cell responses may have been underestimated by the analyses of TCR breadth and depth.

For this clone: The antigen is unknown.

Documented treatment: about 20 received Ad26.COV2.S at low or high dose, single or two shots; roughly five received placebo; per-sample allocation not given. After the first vaccine or placebo injection, samples were drawn on day 63. Based in Boston, the donor was an adult of 18-55 years. Using immunoSEQ multiplex PCR, the repertoire was profiled, and TCRdb retains in-frame clones only, with some absent. The sample consists of about 680,000 clones, 70% to 90% of them appearing once. Per germline, CDR1 MNHEY and CDR2 SVGAGI. V was pared by 4 bases and J by 0 bases, with 5 bases of the junction left unmatched. This CDR3 has 15 residues.

Sequencing used peripheral blood, obtained in a trial of Ad26.COV2.S vaccine versus placebo. This sequence joins TRBV6-5 and TRBJ2-7, with 8 bases aligning to TRBD1. The receptor's source is a person between 18 and 65 years old who received the Ad26.COV2.S COVID-19 vaccine or a placebo. Written as DNA, the CDR3 is TGTGCCAGCAGTTCCCGACAGGGGAGCTCCTACGAGCAGTACTTC. Translation: CASSSRQGSSYEQYF.